These 21 T cell receptor beta chains were sequenced from one sample in a study of shared clonotypes between healthy human individuals. Repertoires were generated with immunoSEQ multiplex PCR, while TCRdb's copy carries only in-frame clones and drops some. The table lists some 1.5 million clones, around 97% of them singletons. Sequencing used naive CD4+ T cells sorted from blood. Subset here: CD45RA+ positively selected. These TCRs come from a young man in good health.

V is TRBV11-3 and J is TRBJ2-5; tentatively, D is TRBD1 (5 bases). This CDR3 has 13 residues. The germline gives CDR1 SGHNT, CDR2 YENEEA. V was pared by 2 bases and J by 2 bases, with 6 bases between. The DNA for the CDR3 is TGTGCCAGCAGCTTACAGGGTCAAGAGACCCAGTACTTC. Encoded protein: CASSLQGQETQYF.

The gene calls are TRBV6-5 and TRBJ2-3, with 8 bases lining up with TRBD2. This CDR3 has 15 amino acids. Trimming took 2 bases from V and 6 from J; bases not matched to a gene: 7. Germline CDR1 and CDR2: MNHEY and SVGAGI. This chain's CDR3 is CASSYLSGISDTQYF. DNA for the CDR3: TGTGCCAGCAGTTACCTTAGCGGGATCAGCGATACGCAGTATTTT.

This clone was found once. The V gene is TRBV5-1, the J gene TRBJ2-5; maybe TRBD1 (6 bases). This CDR3 comprises 15 residues. Germline values: CDR1 SGHRS, CDR2 YFSETQ. V was shortened by 4 bases and J by 5 bases, with 18 bases between the two germline ends. The CDR3 nucleotides read TGCGCCAGCAGCCTCGTCCAGGGGTTCCGGGAGACCCAGTACTTC. It yields the protein CASSLVQGFRETQYF.

The rearrangement uses TRBV14 and TRBJ2-1; TRBD2 might be the D (5 bases). This CDR3 is 16 amino acids long. V was clipped by 3 bases and J by 7 bases, with 19 bases between them. Germline-derived CDR1 and CDR2 are SGHDN and FVKESK. CDR3: CASSQTRSLAFNEQFF. DNA of the CDR3: TGTGCCAGCAGCCAGACTCGATCTTTAGCGTTTAATGAGCAGTTCTTC.

DNA for the CDR3: TGCGCCAGCAGCGGAGGACAGGGTGGGAATAATGAAAAACTGTTTTTT. It is translated as CASSGGQGGNNEKLFF. This chain connects TRBV5-1 to TRBJ1-4, with TRBD1 matching 8 bases. The V gene's germline CDR1 is SGHRS and CDR2 YFSETQ. CDR3 length: 16 amino acids. Trimming took 4 bases from V and 4 from J; bases not matched to a gene: 9.

This clone was detected once. V and J are TRBV6-6 and TRBJ2-1; D remains ambiguous. V was cut by 7 bases and J by 0 bases, with 7 bases left in between. Germline lookup yields CDR1 MNHNY and CDR2 SVGAGI (reference sequence). CDR3 length: 13 residues. CDR3 in DNA: TGTGCCAGCATTGTAGGCTCCTACAATGAGCAGTTCTTC. Residues: CASIVGSYNEQFF.

This chain connects TRBV2 to TRBJ2-5, with a weak D call TRBD1 (6 bases). Germline loops: CDR1 SNHLY, CDR2 FYNNEI. V shed 3 bases and J shed 4 bases, with 9 bases lying between them. The CDR3 runs 13 residues. CDR3: CASSDNRVETQYF. CDR3 in DNA: TGTGCCAGCAGTGATAACAGGGTAGAGACCCAGTACTTC.

CDR3 loop: CASSLGGDGANVLTF. The CDR3 nucleotides are TGCGCCAGCAGCTTAGGGGGCGATGGGGCCAACGTCCTGACTTTC. The V gene is TRBV5-1, the J gene TRBJ2-6; 7 bases map to TRBD1. The V segment lost 2 bases and the J segment 3 bases; nucleotides outside the gene matches: 2. This CDR3 has 15 amino acids. Germline V gene sequence: CDR1 SGHRS, CDR2 YFSETQ.

The chain recombines TRBV2 with TRBJ1-5; 7 bases fit TRBD1. The ends lost 6 bases at V and 2 bases at J; junction bases unmatched: 19. CDR3 size: 19 residues. Per germline, CDR1 SNHLY and CDR2 FYNNEI. CDR3 coding DNA: TGTGCCAGCAGGAGAACCGGGACAGTCGGGCTCACACGCAATCAGCCCCAGCATTTT. It yields the protein CASRRTGTVGLTRNQPQHF.

The chain combines TRBV10-2 with TRBJ2-7; 7 nucleotides line up with TRBD1. CDR1 is WSHSY, CDR2 SAAADI, per germline. The CDR3 totals 17 residues. V shed 2 bases, J shed 2 bases, and the junction held 12 bases outside the gene matches. CDR3 residues: CASSEPDLDRDPYEQYF. The CDR3 bases are TGCGCCAGCAGTGAGCCCGACCTCGACAGGGACCCCTACGAGCAGTACTTC.

This chain uses TRBV19 with TRBJ2-2; the match to TRBD2 covers 14 bases. The V gene end was trimmed by 8 bases and the J gene end by 6 bases; junction bases not matched to a gene: 5. The CDR3 is made up of 15 amino acids. Germline CDR1 and CDR2: LNHDA and SQIVND (reference sequence). Here the CDR3 reads CASLGLAGAAGELFF. CDR3 in DNA: TGTGCCAGTTTGGGACTAGCGGGAGCCGCCGGGGAGCTGTTTTTT.

This sequence joins TRBV9 and TRBJ2-1; D may be TRBD2 (5 bases). Germline-derived CDR1 and CDR2 are SGDLS and YYNGEE. This CDR3 has 17 residues. Trimming shortened V by 1 base and J by 0 bases, and 14 bases separated the two germline ends. The DNA for the CDR3 is TGTGCCAGCAGCGTAACCTGGGAGACCAGCTCCTACAATGAGCAGTTCTTC. Its protein product is CASSVTWETSSYNEQFF.

This clone was counted once. The chain recombines TRBV6-1 with TRBJ1-2, with D uncertain. Per the germline V gene, CDR1 is MNHNS and CDR2 is SASEGT. V lost 1 base and J lost 8, with 14 bases in between. The CDR3 runs to 14 residues. CDR3 region: CASSEVHDSVGYTF. Here the CDR3 DNA reads TGTGCCAGCAGTGAAGTGCACGATTCGGTCGGCTACACCTTC.

The rearrangement links TRBV2 to TRBJ1-1; D is unclear. V gave up 2 bases and J gave up 11 bases, with 18 bases separating them. The CDR3 spans 14 residues. Per germline, CDR1 SNHLY and CDR2 FYNNEI. CDR3 coding DNA: TGTGCCAGCAGTGAACGACGGACGTCCATCGGGGCTTTCTTT. It codes for CASSERRTSIGAFF. The variable domain in full, with the rest retrieved from reference TRBV2 and TRBJ1-1, is EPEVTQTPSHQVTQMGQEVILRCVPISNHLYFYWYRQILGQKVEFLVSFYNNEISEKSEIFDDQFSVERPDGSNFTLKIRSTKLEDSAMYFCASSERRTSIGAFFGQGTRLTVV.

Concerning this clone itself: Other DNA sequences in this sample translate to the same CDR3. The gene calls are TRBV9 and TRBJ2-3, with D unresolved. Germline CDR1 is SGDLS and CDR2 is YYNGEE. The germline V and J ends were trimmed by 0 bases and 0 bases, with 8 bases remaining between them. The CDR3 contains 15 residues. CDR3 sequence (DNA): TGTGCCAGCAGCGTAGTCGGTTTAAGCACAGATACGCAGTATTTT. Encoded protein: CASSVVGLSTDTQYF.

V gene TRBV29-1 combines with J gene TRBJ2-7, with D hard to call. This CDR3 is built from 13 residues. V dropped 6 bases and J dropped 1 base, with 13 bases sitting between them. Germline values: CDR1 SQVTM, CDR2 ANQGSEA. DNA of the CDR3: TGCAGCGTCGGCGTTGATCCATCCTACGAGCAGTACTTC. Amino acids: CSVGVDPSYEQYF.

A remark on this clone: The same CDR3 arises from other DNA sequences in this sample as well. The chain has TRBV5-1 and TRBJ2-3; D remains ambiguous. Germline V gene data show CDR1 as SGHRS and CDR2 as YFSETQ. This CDR3 spans 11 amino acids. Trimming took off 4 bases at V and 3 bases at J, with 3 bases between the two ends. CDR3: CASSTTDTQYF. CDR3 nucleotides: TGCGCCAGCAGCACAACAGATACGCAGTATTTT. The full variable domain, completed using reference TRBV5-1 and TRBJ2-3, is KAGVTQTPRYLIKTRGQQVTLSCSPISGHRSVSWYQQTPGQGLQFLFEYFSETQRNKGNFPGRFSGRQFSNSRSEMNVSTLELGDSALYLCASSTTDTQYFGPGTRLTVL.

The rearrangement joins TRBV2 to TRBJ2-7, with D hard to call. Trimming removed 5 bases at V and 4 bases at J, with 15 bases between. Per the germline V gene, CDR1 is SNHLY and CDR2 is FYNNEI. The CDR3 runs to 14 residues. CDR3 residues: CASSSILALYEQYF. The CDR3 bases are TGTGCCAGCAGTTCCATTTTAGCTCTGTACGAGCAGTACTTC.

This chain connects TRBV19 to TRBJ1-1, with D maybe TRBD1 (5 bases). The germline V gene encodes CDR1 LNHDA and CDR2 SQIVND (reference sequence). CDR3 length: 13 amino acids. V dropped 3 bases and J dropped 5 bases, with 10 bases sitting between them. CDR3 amino acids: CASSIPGGTEAFF. CDR3 nucleotides: TGTGCCAGTAGTATCCCGGGGGGTACTGAAGCTTTCTTT. The full variable domain, completed using reference TRBV19 and TRBJ1-1, is DGGITQSPKYLFRKEGQNVTLSCEQNLNHDAMYWYRQDPGQGLRLIYYSQIVNDFQKGDIAEGYSVSREKKESFPLTVTSAQKNPTAFYLCASSIPGGTEAFFGQGTRLTVV.

The V call is TRBV5-3, the J call TRBJ2-1; 14 bases are shared with TRBD2. TRBV5-3 is filed as an ORF, its function uncertain. V was clipped by 4 bases and J by 2 bases; unmatched bases: 5. CDR3 length: 17 residues. The CDR3 coding sequence is TGTGCCAGAAGCCCCGGGACTAGCGGGAGACCCTACAATGAGCAGTTCTTC. Protein sequence: CARSPGTSGRPYNEQFF.

V is TRBV9 and J is TRBJ2-4; 7 positions match TRBD2. CDR1 and CDR2 from the germline V gene are SGDLS and YYNGEE. The CDR3 loop spans 17 amino acids. With 0 bases clipped from V and 3 bases from J, the junction kept 9 bases outside the gene matches. The CDR3 sequence is CASSVDPPAGVKNIQYF. CDR3 nucleotide sequence: TGTGCCAGCAGCGTAGATCCACCCGCGGGGGTCAAAAACATTCAGTACTTC.